The next 24 T cell receptor beta chains were all read from a single sample in a study of CD8+ T cells in alopecia areata. Treatment described: oral pan-JAK inhibitor, 5-10 mg twice daily. Extraction of RNA preceded its reverse transcription into cDNA, which served as the sequencing template. The table came from immunoSEQ multiplex PCR; TCRdb's copy has only in-frame clones and leaves some out. The sample shows 87,000 or so clones, about two thirds of them seen only once. The sample consisted of CD8+ T cells sorted from blood, taken around week 44, from a patient treated with tofacitinib. These receptors all come from a human donor with alopecia areata.

The rearrangement links TRBV11-2 to TRBJ1-5; D not certain. V dropped 4 bases and J dropped 2 bases, with 9 bases sitting between them. CDR1 and CDR2 (germline): SGHAT, FQNNGV. CDR3 size: 14 residues. CDR3 amino acids: CASSSAGGNQPQHF. Written as DNA, the CDR3 is TGTGCCAGCAGCTCGGCCGGGGGCAATCAGCCCCAGCATTTT.

This clone was detected only a few times. The CDR3 reads CASTDRRNLQYF. The CDR3 nucleotides are TGTGCCAGCACCGACAGGCGGAATCTACAGTACTTC. This chain joins TRBV6-5 and TRBJ2-4; a weak D match, TRBD1 (6 bases). V was cut by 7 bases and J by 13 bases, with 17 bases left in between. Germline assignment: CDR1 MNHEY and CDR2 SVGAGI. The CDR3 sequence is 12 residues long.

The J gene is TRBJ2-1, the V gene TRBV7-3, with a tentative D call TRBD1 (8 bases). This CDR3 spans 15 amino acids. Germline lookup yields CDR1 SGHTA and CDR2 FQGTGA. Trimming removed 2 bases from V and 6 bases from J, with 14 bases in between. DNA of the CDR3: TGTGCCAGCAGCTTAGACAGGGGAGGGGTCAATGAGCAGTTCTTC. Protein sequence: CASSLDRGGVNEQFF.

The gene calls are TRBV2 and TRBJ2-3; 14 bases match TRBD2. Germline CDR1 SNHLY, CDR2 FYNNEI. V lost 7 bases to trimming and J lost 7 bases; unmatched junction nucleotides: 10. The CDR3 extends over 16 amino acids. The CDR3 region has the DNA TGTGCCAGCACCGAGGCCTGGACTAGCGGGGGGTATACGCAGTATTTT. Translating gives CASTEAWTSGGYTQYF.

The V call is TRBV2, the J call TRBJ2-4; maybe TRBD2 (7 bases). The V gene's germline CDR1 is SNHLY and CDR2 FYNNEI. Deletions cut 7 bases from V and 5 bases from J, with 15 bases between. CDR3 length: 14 residues. The CDR3 coding sequence is TGTGCCAGCATCCTACGGGGGGCCCAAAACATTCAGTACTTC. Translation gives CASILRGAQNIQYF.

The chain has TRBV23-1 and TRBJ2-1; perhaps TRBD1 as D (5 bases). TRBV23-1 is known as an ORF, though its function is uncertain. V gave up 0 bases and J gave up 8 bases, with 14 bases separating them. CDR3 length: 15 residues. The CDR3: CASSQSEGVHDEQFF. The CDR3 DNA reads as TGCGCCAGCAGTCAATCGGAAGGGGTTCACGATGAGCAGTTCTTC.

J is TRBJ1-2 and V is TRBV2; the D gene is possibly TRBD1 (6 bases). Germline V gene sequence: CDR1 SNHLY, CDR2 FYNNEI. Trimming shortened V by 8 bases and J by 0 bases, and 10 bases separated the two germline ends. The CDR3 has 13 residues. This chain's CDR3 is CASQGLANYGYTF. DNA for the CDR3: TGTGCCAGCCAGGGGCTAGCTAACTATGGCTACACCTTC.

The chain links TRBV7-2 to TRBJ1-1, with D perhaps matching TRBD1 (5 bases). CDR3 length equals 14 residues. Trimming shortened V by 1 base and J by 8 bases, and 14 bases separated the two germline ends. Per germline, CDR1 SGHTA and CDR2 FQGNSA. Here the CDR3 DNA reads TGTGCCAGCAGCTTAGATGGGGCAGCTAGAGAAGCTTTCTTT. It encodes CASSLDGAAREAFF.

This clone was detected only once. J is TRBJ2-3 and V is TRBV7-2; 8 nucleotides line up with TRBD2. The CDR3 covers 18 residues. V trimming: 0 bases; J trimming: 4 bases; junction bases outside the gene matches: 12. Germline V gene lookup returns CDR1 SGHTA and CDR2 FQGNSA. CDR3 loop: CASSLAVYGGAPSDTQYF. DNA of the CDR3: TGTGCCAGCAGCTTAGCGGTGTACGGGGGGGCACCGTCAGATACGCAGTATTTT. The full variable domain, rest sourced from reference TRBV7-2 and TRBJ2-3, is GAGVSQSPSNKVTEKGKDVELRCDPISGHTALYWYRQSLGQGLEFLIYFQGNSAPDKSGLPSDRFSAERTGGSVSTLTIQRTQQEDSAVYLCASSLAVYGGAPSDTQYFGPGTRLTVL.

The rearrangement uses TRBV6-1 and TRBJ1-1; the D is unclear. The CDR3 spans 13 residues. Trimming cost V 4 bases and J 5 bases, with 11 bases left between them. CDR1 is MNHNS and CDR2 is SASEGT in the germline V gene. The CDR3 is CASSAAGGTEAFF. In DNA, the CDR3 is TGTGCCAGCAGTGCGGCTGGAGGGACTGAAGCTTTCTTT.

The genes are TRBV5-1 and TRBJ2-1; unclear D gene. Germline-derived CDR1 and CDR2 are SGHRS and YFSETQ. This CDR3 is built from 12 residues. V dropped 1 base and J dropped 4 bases, with 3 bases sitting between them. The CDR3 sequence: CASSLSYNEQFF. CDR3 in DNA: TGCGCCAGCAGCTTGAGTTACAATGAGCAGTTCTTC.

This chain connects TRBV9 to TRBJ2-3; TRBD2 agrees at 8 bases. The CDR3 totals 15 residues. Unmatched junction bases numbered 4, after V lost 3 bases and J lost 1 base. Germline V gives CDR1 SGDLS, CDR2 YYNGEE. The CDR3 sequence: CASSDERERTDTQYF. The CDR3 nucleotides read TGTGCCAGCAGCGATGAGCGGGAGCGCACAGATACGCAGTATTTT.

This chain uses TRBV5-1 with TRBJ2-3, with 8 bases fitting TRBD2. With 5 bases clipped from V and 7 bases from J, the junction kept 9 bases outside the gene matches. Germline values: CDR1 SGHRS, CDR2 YFSETQ. The CDR3 spans 14 residues. The CDR3 nucleotides read TGCGCCAGCAGAAAAGCGGGGGCCGATAATACGCAGTATTTT. Translated: CASRKAGADNTQYF.

The chain has TRBV30 and TRBJ1-1, with TRBD1 as a possible D gene (5 bases). Trimming stripped 0 bases from V and 4 bases from J, with 12 bases between. The germline V gene encodes CDR1 GTSNPN and CDR2 SVGIG (reference sequence). The CDR3 contains 14 residues. CDR3 nucleotide sequence: TGTGCCTGGAGTGTGACCCTCGGGGGCACTGAAGCTTTCTTT. This codes for CAWSVTLGGTEAFF. Based on the CDR3 plus reference TRBV30 and TRBJ1-1, the full variable domain is SQTIHQWPATLVQPVGSPLSLECTVEGTSNPNLYWYRQAAGRGLQLLFYSVGIGQISSEVPQNLSASRPQDRQFILSSKKLLLSDSGFYLCAWSVTLGGTEAFFGQGTRLTVV.

The chain has TRBV2 and TRBJ2-1, with D possibly matching TRBD2 (5 bases). From germline, CDR1 is SNHLY and CDR2 FYNNEI. The CDR3 covers 14 residues. The V end was cut by 8 bases, the J end by 0 bases, with 11 bases between. The CDR3 DNA follows: TGTGCCAGCGCCGGGGTAGGCTCCTACAATGAGCAGTTCTTC. Its protein is CASAGVGSYNEQFF.

This clone was recorded a few times. This chain joins TRBV5-1 and TRBJ2-7; possible D gene TRBD1, 6 bases. CDR1 is SGHRS and CDR2 is YFSETQ in the germline V gene. V was clipped by 4 bases and J by 2 bases, with 13 bases between them. The CDR3 has 14 residues. CDR3 loop: CASSLPDSTYEQYF. CDR3 coding DNA: TGCGCCAGCAGCCTTCCGGACAGCACCTACGAGCAGTACTTC.

As regards this clone: Other nucleotide sequences from this sample produce the same CDR3. The chain joins TRBV7-9 to TRBJ2-7; 7 bases are shared with TRBD2. The J segment lost 6 bases and the V segment lost 3 bases, leaving 2 bases of the junction unmatched. Germline CDR1 is SEHNR and CDR2 is FQNEAQ (reference sequence). This CDR3 region has 12 residues. The CDR3 bases are TGTGCCAGCAGCTTTGGGGAGGGCGAGCAGTACTTC. It encodes CASSFGEGEQYF.

The V call is TRBV6-1, the J call TRBJ2-1; D might be TRBD1 or TRBD2, each matching 5 bases. The germline gives CDR1 MNHNS, CDR2 SASEGT. CDR3 size: 11 residues. The V end lost 9 bases, the J end lost 8 bases, and 11 bases lay between the germline ends. Here the CDR3 DNA reads TGTGCCAGTCGGATGGGGGATGAGCAGTTCTTC. Amino acids: CASRMGDEQFF.

The J gene is TRBJ2-7, the V gene TRBV4-3; a weak D match, TRBD2 (6 bases). Germline values: CDR1 LGHNA, CDR2 YSLEER. This CDR3 is built from 15 residues. Trimming shortened V by 0 bases and J by 3 bases, and 12 bases separated the two germline ends. The CDR3 reads CASSQDYGGNYEQYF. DNA of the CDR3: TGCGCCAGCAGCCAAGATTATGGGGGGAACTACGAGCAGTACTTC.

The chain has TRBV7-8 and TRBJ2-5, with 8 positions matching TRBD1. This CDR3 is 15 amino acids long. Germline trimming cut 5 bases from V and 5 bases from J; bases unmatched to any gene: 10. From germline, CDR1 is SGHVS and CDR2 FQNEAQ. CDR3 in DNA: TGTGCCAGCAGCGAAACAACAGGGGGTAGGGAGACCCAGTACTTC. Amino acids: CASSETTGGRETQYF.

The genes are TRBV5-1 and TRBJ2-5; 7 positions match TRBD2. The end of the DNA fits TRBJ2-7 better, so the J call may be wrong. CDR3 size: 13 residues. Germline V lookup: CDR1 SGHRS, CDR2 YFSETQ. The chain's CDR3 is CASGEGTSYEQYF. The CDR3 DNA is TGCGCCAGCGGGGAGGGCACGTCCTACGAGCAGTACTTC.

This sequence joins TRBV7-2 and TRBJ1-2, with D possibly TRBD1 on 6 matching bases. CDR1 SGHTA and CDR2 FQGNSA come from the germline V gene. The length of the CDR3 is 14 residues. V was shortened by 5 bases and J by 5 bases, with 15 bases between the two germline ends. CDR3 amino acids: CASSGTGIRYGYTF. CDR3 nucleotide sequence: TGTGCCAGCAGCGGTACAGGGATACGGTATGGCTACACCTTC.

The gene calls are TRBV6-1 and TRBJ1-6, with D possibly TRBD1 on 5 matching bases. The germline V and J ends were trimmed by 4 bases and 8 bases, with 15 bases remaining between them. The CDR3 extends over 15 amino acids. Germline-derived CDR1 and CDR2 are MNHNS and SASEGT. The CDR3 reads CASSALILGDSPLHF. DNA for the CDR3: TGTGCCAGCAGTGCCCTAATTTTGGGGGATTCACCCCTCCACTTT.

This clone was detected a few times. The V gene is TRBV4-3, the J gene TRBJ2-7; weak D call: TRBD1 (6 bases). Germline V CDR1 and CDR2: LGHNA, YSLEER. The CDR3 is 15 amino acids. The V end was cut by 0 bases, the J end by 3 bases, with 12 bases between. For the CDR3, the DNA is TGCGCCAGCAGCCAAGAGCGGACAGATTTCTACGAGCAGTACTTC. Encoded protein: CASSQERTDFYEQYF.